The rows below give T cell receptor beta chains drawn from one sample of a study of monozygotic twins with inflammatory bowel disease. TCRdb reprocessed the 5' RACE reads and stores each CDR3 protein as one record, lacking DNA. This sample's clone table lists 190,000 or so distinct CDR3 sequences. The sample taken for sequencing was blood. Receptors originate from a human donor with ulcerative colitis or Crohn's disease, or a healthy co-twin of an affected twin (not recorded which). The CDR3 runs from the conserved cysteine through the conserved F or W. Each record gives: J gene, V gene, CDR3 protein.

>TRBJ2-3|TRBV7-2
CASRRPGQGLEDTQYF
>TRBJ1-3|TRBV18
CASYPDQGNTIYF
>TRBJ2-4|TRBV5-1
CASSLGTDKNIQYF
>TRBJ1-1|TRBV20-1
CSARDLNGRETYTEAFF
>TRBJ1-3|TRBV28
CASSLSNPTGNTIYF
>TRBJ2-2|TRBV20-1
CSAQMTTGELFF
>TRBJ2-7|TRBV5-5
CASSLQGQGAHYEQYF
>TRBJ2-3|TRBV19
CASSNKRGTDTQYF
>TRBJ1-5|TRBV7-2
CASSLEASSTQPQHF
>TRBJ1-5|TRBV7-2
CASSSRPTNNQPQHF
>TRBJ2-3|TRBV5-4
CASSLPGLHHGTDTQYF
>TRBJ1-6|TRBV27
CASSLSGGVGGSSPLHF
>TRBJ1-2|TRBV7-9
CASSSGQSNYGYTF
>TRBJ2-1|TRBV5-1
CASSLLSADEQFF
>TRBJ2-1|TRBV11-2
CASSLVGLEKFF
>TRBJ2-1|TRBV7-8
CASSAGGFSYNEQFF
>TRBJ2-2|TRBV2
CASSARTRGTGELFF
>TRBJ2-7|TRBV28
CASRPPSAFEQYF
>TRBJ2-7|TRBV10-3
CAISESGGGYEQYF
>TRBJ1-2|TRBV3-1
CASRGSSYGYTF
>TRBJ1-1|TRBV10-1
CASSEIQGDTEAFF
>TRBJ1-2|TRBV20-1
CSAKTGLDLYGYTF
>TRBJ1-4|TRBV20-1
CSARDRTARNEKLFF
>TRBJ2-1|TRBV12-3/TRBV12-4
CASSLSGVNEQFF
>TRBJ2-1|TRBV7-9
CASSLAGRNEQFF
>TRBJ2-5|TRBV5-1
CASYPGDRIKETQYF
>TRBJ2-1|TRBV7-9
CASSTGLAAGGTEQFF
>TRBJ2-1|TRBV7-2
CASRKGGIYNEQFF
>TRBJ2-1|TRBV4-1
CASSQVGRSSYNEQFF
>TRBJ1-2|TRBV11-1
CASSLAEAGNRDDYGYTF
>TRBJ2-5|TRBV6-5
CASSISSQQTQYF
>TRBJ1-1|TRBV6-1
CASSAGQFGTEAFF
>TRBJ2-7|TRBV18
CASSPQTGAGYEQYF